What follows are 6 T cell receptor beta chains derived from one specimen sequenced in a study of blood T cell repertoires in COVID-19. This table comes from immunoSEQ multiplex PCR, and its TCRdb copy is limited to in-frame clones, with some not included. The data show over 130,000 clones, with roughly 85% seen just once and just under 3% held by the top ten. Source material: PBMCs or T cells enriched from blood (not recorded which). The receptors stem from a woman in her forties or fifties who had recovered from COVID-19.

The chain combines TRBV19 with TRBJ2-7; the match to TRBD2 covers 12 bases. This CDR3 is 15 amino acids long. J lost 3 bases, V lost 2 bases, and 2 bases had no gene match. Germline CDR1 and CDR2: LNHDA and SQIVND (reference sequence). CDR3 sequence: CASSIKLAGGYEQYF. DNA of the CDR3: TGTGCCAGTAGTATAAAACTAGCGGGGGGCTACGAGCAGTACTTC.

The CDR3 DNA sequence: TGTGCCGTCACAGGTAGGACTGGTCCAGCGGGAGGTGATGAGCAGTTCTTC. Residues: CAVTGRTGPAGGDEQFF. The chain recombines TRBV24-1 with TRBJ2-1, with TRBD2 matching 9 bases. CDR1 is KGHDR and CDR2 is SFDVKD in the germline V gene. V shed 12 bases and J 8 bases; nucleotides not matched to a gene: 22. CDR3 length equals 17 residues.

The V gene is TRBV19, the J gene TRBJ1-1; D perhaps matches TRBD1 (5 bases). CDR1 is LNHDA, CDR2 SQIVND, per germline (reference sequence). Trimming left V 7 bases short and J 3 bases short, with 15 bases between. The CDR3 spans 14 residues. CDR3 region: CASINQGRYTEAFF. Here the CDR3 DNA reads TGTGCCAGTATAAATCAGGGCAGATACACTGAAGCTTTCTTT.

This chain joins TRBV3-1 (or the pseudogene TRBV3-2) and TRBJ1-4, with D tentatively TRBD1 (5 bases). Germline V lookup: CDR1 LGHDT, CDR2 YNNKEL (reference sequence). V was cut by 5 bases and J by 8 bases, with 15 bases left in between. The CDR3 runs to 14 residues. CDR3 DNA: TGTGCCAGCAGCTCCCCCGGGGGTGGCGAAAAACTGTTTTTT. Amino acids: CASSSPGGGEKLFF.

This clone was observed a handful of times. The CDR3, as DNA: TGCGCCAGCAGTGAAGTGCGGGTCTTCGGTGAGCAGTTCTTC. Translating gives CASSEVRVFGEQFF. The chain combines TRBV10-1 with TRBJ2-1; the D gene is possibly TRBD2 (5 bases). The CDR3 spans 14 residues. Germline V gene lookup returns CDR1 WNHNN and CDR2 SYGVQD (reference sequence). Trimming removed 3 bases from V and 9 bases from J, with 15 bases in between.

This clone was counted between two and nine times. This sequence joins TRBV29-1 and TRBJ2-1; D is undetermined. CDR1 and CDR2 from the germline V gene are SQVTM and ANQGSEA. This CDR3 has 15 amino acids. V was cut by 1 base and J by 0 bases, with 10 bases left in between. Here the CDR3 DNA reads TGCAGCGTTGAAGTCCGGCGGAGCTCCTACAATGAGCAGTTCTTC. Its translation: CSVEVRRSSYNEQFF.